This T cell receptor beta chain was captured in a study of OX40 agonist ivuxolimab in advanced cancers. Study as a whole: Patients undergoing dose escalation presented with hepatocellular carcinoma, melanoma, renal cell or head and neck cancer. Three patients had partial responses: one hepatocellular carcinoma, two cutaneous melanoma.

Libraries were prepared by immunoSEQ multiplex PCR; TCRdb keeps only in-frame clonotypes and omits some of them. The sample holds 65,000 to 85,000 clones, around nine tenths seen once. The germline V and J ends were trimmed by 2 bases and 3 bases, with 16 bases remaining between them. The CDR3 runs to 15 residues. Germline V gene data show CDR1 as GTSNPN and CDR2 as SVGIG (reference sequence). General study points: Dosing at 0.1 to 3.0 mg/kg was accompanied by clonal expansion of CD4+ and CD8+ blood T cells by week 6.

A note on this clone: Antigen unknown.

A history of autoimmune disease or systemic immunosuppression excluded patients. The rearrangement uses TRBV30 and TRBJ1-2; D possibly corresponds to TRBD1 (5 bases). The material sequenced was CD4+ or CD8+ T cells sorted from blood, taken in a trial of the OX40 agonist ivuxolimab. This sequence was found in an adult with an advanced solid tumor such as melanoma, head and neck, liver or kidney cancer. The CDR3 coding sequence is TGTGCCTGGAGTCCCCCTTCGGGACTGCACTATGGCTACACCTTC. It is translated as CAWSPPSGLHYGYTF.